The next 5 T cell receptor beta chains were all read from a single sample in a study of T cells in localized non-small cell lung cancer. Method: immunoSEQ multiplex PCR; TCRdb's copy keeps in-frame clones and lacks some. Among some 50,000 clones listed, over 80% were seen once. The sample was peripheral blood mononuclear cells, taken before any cancer treatment. These receptor sequences come from a man between 35 and 75 years old with stage III lung adenocarcinoma.

The J gene is TRBJ1-3, the V gene TRBV9, with D unclear. Germline assignment: CDR1 SGDLS and CDR2 YYNGEE. The germline V and J ends were trimmed by 3 bases and 2 bases, with 6 bases remaining between them. This CDR3 contains 13 residues. This chain's CDR3 is CASSETPGNTIYF. The CDR3 region has the DNA TGTGCCAGCAGCGAGACACCTGGAAACACCATATATTTT. Full variable domain (remainder filled in from reference TRBV9 and TRBJ1-3): DSGVTQTPKHLITATGQRVTLRCSPRSGDLSVYWYQQSLDQGLQFLIQYYNGEERAKGNILERFSAQQFPDLHSELNLSSLELGDSALYFCASSETPGNTIYFGEGSWLTVV.

The genes are TRBV6-5 and TRBJ2-5; tentative D call: TRBD2 (5 bases). The V end was cut by 5 bases, the J end by 5 bases, with 12 bases between. The CDR3 runs 13 residues. Germline assignment: CDR1 MNHEY and CDR2 SVGAGI. In nucleotides, the CDR3 is TGTGCCAGCAGTAAACGACCGGGGGAGACCCAGTACTTC. This translates into CASSKRPGETQYF.

The rearrangement joins TRBV25-1 to TRBJ1-3, with 10 bases lining up with TRBD1. The CDR3 sequence is 16 residues long. Germline CDR1 MGHDK, CDR2 SYGVNS. The junction had 2 bases not matched to a gene; V was cut back by 3 bases and J by 0 bases. CDR3 nucleotide sequence: TGTGCCAGCAGTGAGGGACAGGGGAGCTCTGGAAACACCATATATTTT. Translating gives CASSEGQGSSGNTIYF.

The chain is built from TRBV5-6 and TRBJ2-1, with 12 bases fitting TRBD2. J gave up 6 bases and V 0 bases, and 1 base lay outside the gene matches. CDR1 SGHDT and CDR2 YYEEEE come from the germline V gene. The CDR3 length is 15 residues. CDR3: CASSLGTSGANEQFF. The DNA for the CDR3 is TGTGCCAGCAGCTTGGGGACTAGCGGGGCCAATGAGCAGTTCTTC.

CDR3 DNA sequence: TGTGCCATCAGCGGACAGGGGGAAGCAGATACGCAGTATTTT. Protein sequence: CAISGQGEADTQYF. The rearrangement links TRBV10-3 to TRBJ2-3; 10 bases fit TRBD1. In germline, CDR1 is ENHRY, CDR2 SYGVKD. The ends lost 6 bases at V and 4 bases at J; junction bases unmatched: 4. This CDR3 is built from 14 residues.